The 30 T cell receptor beta chains in this list originate from one sample, sequenced in a study of T cells in localized non-small cell lung cancer (dated by TCRdb to about 2020). The library was generated by the immunoSEQ multiplex PCR assay. Held by TCRdb, this immuneACCESS table contains in-frame sequences only and omits some clones. Under half of the omission traces to an unresolved V gene where checked; the cause of the rest is unknown. The sample data list 100,000 to 150,000 clones, and 80% to 90% of these were observed just once. The biggest ten clones account for approximately 1.5% of the sample. The specimen was peripheral blood, collected before any cancer treatment. All receptors come from a female donor aged 60 or older with stage I lung adenocarcinoma.

This rearrangement joins TRBV28 to TRBJ1-5; D might be TRBD1 (6 bases). This CDR3 contains 15 residues. Germline CDR1 and CDR2: MDHEN and SYDVKM. Trimming stripped 4 bases from V and 1 base from J, with 11 bases between. The CDR3 region is CASSSPGVSNQPQHF. CDR3 coding DNA: TGTGCCAGCAGTTCGCCAGGGGTGAGCAATCAGCCCCAGCATTTT.

This clone has only one observation. J is TRBJ1-6 and V is TRBV30, with a tentative D call TRBD1 (5 bases). The V end was cut by 5 bases, the J end by 7 bases, with 12 bases between. Germline V gene lookup returns CDR1 GTSNPN and CDR2 SVGIG (reference sequence). This CDR3 contains 13 residues. The CDR3 region is CAWGTMANSPLHF. The CDR3 DNA reads TGTGCCTGGGGGACGATGGCGAATTCACCCCTCCACTTT.

The gene calls are TRBV6-1 and TRBJ2-5; no definite D call. The V gene's germline CDR1 is MNHNS and CDR2 SASEGT. This CDR3 region has 10 residues. The V gene lost 10 bases and the J gene lost 4 bases, with 7 bases spanning the gap. CDR3 sequence: CATEAETQYF. CDR3 in DNA: TGTGCCACCGAAGCAGAGACCCAGTACTTC.

V usage is TRBV30 and J usage is TRBJ1-5, with D unclear. Germline CDR1 reads GTSNPN; CDR2 reads SVGIG (reference sequence). Trimming took 1 base from V and 4 from J, leaving 8 bases between them. The CDR3 is 13 amino acids. The CDR3: CAWSGKANQPQHF. For the CDR3, the DNA is TGTGCCTGGAGTGGGAAGGCTAATCAGCCCCAGCATTTT.

The chain combines TRBV19 with TRBJ2-1, with 12 bases identical to TRBD2. The trim removed 7 bases at V and 4 bases at J, leaving 5 bases unmatched. The CDR3 spans 15 residues. CDR1 is LNHDA and CDR2 is SQIVND in the germline V gene (reference sequence). In nucleotides, the CDR3 is TGTGCCAGTAATAACCTAGCGGGAGGGTACAATGAGCAGTTCTTC. Translation: CASNNLAGGYNEQFF.

The chain links TRBV19 to TRBJ2-2, with a possible D match to TRBD2 (5 bases). Germline V lookup: CDR1 LNHDA, CDR2 SQIVND (reference sequence). Trimming took 5 bases from V and 2 from J, leaving 9 bases between them. The CDR3 is 14 residues long. The CDR3: CASSASINTGELFF. In DNA, the CDR3 is TGTGCCAGTAGTGCTAGCATAAACACCGGGGAGCTGTTTTTT.

The rearrangement links TRBV6-6 to TRBJ1-3; no definite D call. This CDR3 contains 14 residues. The germline V gene has CDR1 MNHNY and CDR2 SVGAGI (reference sequence). The germline V and J ends were trimmed by 6 bases and 3 bases, with 12 bases remaining between them. CDR3 amino acids: CASRSGGVGNTIYF. CDR3 sequence (DNA): TGTGCCAGCAGATCGGGCGGAGTTGGAAACACCATATATTTT.

Points on this clone: The junction departs from germline at one end; a sequencing error may be responsible. This CDR3 reads CASSLAGVSDYEQYF. In nucleotides, the CDR3 is TGTGCCAGCAGCCTAGCGGGAGTTAGTGATTACGAGCAGTACTTC. The chain couples TRBV7-2 to TRBJ2-7, with 10 bases that match TRBD2. Germline V lookup: CDR1 SGHTA, CDR2 FQGNSA. The CDR3 has 15 amino acids. The full variable domain, with the rest looked up from reference TRBV7-2 and TRBJ2-7, is GAGVSQSPSNKVTEKGKDVELRCDPISGHTALYWYRQSLGQGLEFLIYFQGNSAPDKSGLPSDRFSAERTGGSVSTLTIQRTQQEDSAVYLCASSLAGVSDYEQYFGPGTRLTVT.

V and J are TRBV5-5 and TRBJ2-2; D might be TRBD2 (5 bases). CDR1 SGHKS and CDR2 YYEKEE come from the germline V gene (reference sequence). This CDR3 has 16 amino acids. V shed 4 bases and J shed 5 bases, with 18 bases lying between them. CDR3 region: CASSRGAEARTGELFF. The CDR3 region has the DNA TGTGCCAGCAGCCGGGGAGCGGAGGCAAGGACCGGGGAGCTGTTTTTT.

The CDR3 bases are TGTGCCAGCGTTGGGGGACAGGGTGCCCTTCGGGATGAGCAGTTCTTC. This gives the protein CASVGGQGALRDEQFF. The rearrangement links TRBV28 to TRBJ2-1; 9 positions agree with TRBD1. After removal of 8 bases from V and 8 bases from J, the junction contained 16 bases not matched to a gene. Germline V lookup: CDR1 MDHEN, CDR2 SYDVKM. The CDR3 loop spans 16 amino acids.

V and J are TRBV11-2 and TRBJ2-7; TRBD2 agrees at 7 bases. The V and J ends lost 1 base and 2 bases, in that order; junction bases with no gene match: 2. The CDR3 totals 14 residues. Looked up from germline, CDR1 is SGHAT and CDR2 is FQNNGV. CDR3 DNA: TGTGCCAGCAGCTTAGCGGGAGGCCCCTACGAGCAGTACTTC. Its protein is CASSLAGGPYEQYF.

The chain has TRBV18 and TRBJ2-3; possible D gene TRBD2, 6 bases. CDR3 length: 14 amino acids. Germline lookup yields CDR1 KGHSH and CDR2 LQKENI. The V gene lost 2 bases and the J gene lost 0 bases, with 6 bases spanning the gap. The chain's CDR3 is CASSPGGSTDTQYF. CDR3 bases: TGTGCCAGCTCACCAGGGGGGAGCACAGATACGCAGTATTTT. Full variable domain (missing parts from reference TRBV18 and TRBJ2-3): NAGVMQNPRHLVRRRGQEARLRCSPMKGHSHVYWYRQLPEEGLKFMVYLQKENIIDESGMPKERFSAEFPKEGPSILRIQQVVRGDSAAYFCASSPGGSTDTQYFGPGTRLTVL.

This chain uses TRBV30 with TRBJ2-5; the match to TRBD1 covers 9 bases. This CDR3 has 19 amino acids. The junction had 16 bases not matched to a gene; V was cut back by 0 bases and J by 2 bases. Germline V gene lookup returns CDR1 GTSNPN and CDR2 SVGIG (reference sequence). The DNA for the CDR3 is TGTGCCTGGAGTGTACTATGGAACCCACGGGACAGGGCTCAAGAGACCCAGTACTTC. Translated: CAWSVLWNPRDRAQETQYF.

The chain carries TRBV7-9 and TRBJ1-3, with 7 bases identical to TRBD1. Germline V lookup: CDR1 SEHNR, CDR2 FQNEAQ (reference sequence). Unmatched junction bases numbered 9, after V lost 5 bases and J lost 8 bases. The CDR3 extends over 14 amino acids. The DNA of the CDR3 is TGTGCCAGCAGCCGCGGACAGGCGGGGGACACCATATATTTT. It yields the protein CASSRGQAGDTIYF.

The V call is TRBV2, the J call TRBJ1-1; D may be TRBD1 (6 bases). V gave up 7 bases and J gave up 3 bases, with 9 bases separating them. The CDR3 runs 12 residues. Germline CDR1 and CDR2: SNHLY and FYNNEI. The CDR3 nucleotides read TGTGCCAGCAACAGGGAGGACACTGAAGCTTTCTTT. Translating it yields CASNREDTEAFF. Full variable domain (outside the CDR3, taken from reference TRBV2 and TRBJ1-1): EPEVTQTPSHQVTQMGQEVILRCVPISNHLYFYWYRQILGQKVEFLVSFYNNEISEKSEIFDDQFSVERPDGSNFTLKIRSTKLEDSAMYFCASNREDTEAFFGQGTRLTVV.

CDR3 loop: CASSSGTGGNQPQHF. CDR3 in DNA: TGCGCCAGCAGCTCCGGGACAGGGGGCAATCAGCCCCAGCATTTT. The genes are TRBV5-1 and TRBJ1-5, with 10 bases identical to TRBD1. The CDR3 has 15 residues. The ends lost 3 bases at V and 2 bases at J; junction bases unmatched: 2. CDR1 SGHRS and CDR2 YFSETQ come from the germline V gene.

CDR3 loop: CASSERLRTPRITDTQYF. For the CDR3, the DNA is TGTGCCAGCAGTGAACGCTTAAGGACTCCCAGGATCACAGATACGCAGTATTTT. The genes are TRBV6-1 and TRBJ2-3, with D possibly matching TRBD2 (5 bases). Trimming shortened V by 2 bases and J by 2 bases, and 20 bases separated the two germline ends. CDR3 size: 18 residues. Looked up from germline, CDR1 is MNHNS and CDR2 is SASEGT.

This sequence joins TRBV18 and TRBJ1-2; the D gene is possibly TRBD1 (5 bases). This CDR3 has 14 residues. CDR1 is KGHSH, CDR2 LQKENI, per germline. Trimming shortened V by 3 bases and J by 7 bases, and 15 bases separated the two germline ends. CDR3 sequence: CASSPGTGVSGYTF. In DNA, the CDR3 is TGTGCCAGCTCACCGGGTACAGGTGTCAGTGGCTACACCTTC.

This clone was recorded only once. The CDR3 reads CASHLHPLFNYGYTF. The CDR3 DNA reads TGTGCAAGTCACCTCCATCCACTATTTAACTATGGCTACACCTTC. The V call is TRBV12-2, the J call TRBJ1-2. TRBV12-2 has pseudogene status. This CDR3 has 15 residues.

V gene TRBV2 combines with J gene TRBJ2-1; 9 bases fit TRBD2. Germline V CDR1 and CDR2: SNHLY, FYNNEI. CDR3 length: 13 amino acids. J lost 10 bases, V lost 3 bases, and 4 bases had no gene match. The CDR3 is CASSESLAGEQFF. The CDR3 DNA is TGTGCCAGCAGTGAGTCGCTAGCGGGAGAGCAGTTCTTC.

J is TRBJ1-1 and V is TRBV7-2, with unresolved D. The V and J ends lost 2 bases and 4 bases respectively, with 11 bases between them. The CDR3 runs to 14 residues. Germline V CDR1 and CDR2: SGHTA, FQGNSA. This CDR3 is CASSLFYAGTEAFF. The CDR3 DNA reads TGTGCCAGCAGCTTATTTTATGCGGGCACTGAAGCTTTCTTT.

The J gene is TRBJ2-7, the V gene TRBV27; TRBD2 might be the D (5 bases). V dropped 5 bases and J dropped 0 bases, with 17 bases sitting between them. The CDR3 contains 16 residues. Germline V gene lookup returns CDR1 MNHEY and CDR2 SMNVEV (reference sequence). CDR3 in DNA: TGTGCCAGCAGTCCCCTTTGGCTAGCAGACTCCTACGAGCAGTACTTC. Translating it yields CASSPLWLADSYEQYF.

Notes on this clone: In the same sample, other DNA sequences code for this CDR3. The V and J genes are TRBV6-5 and TRBJ2-5; 11 bases match TRBD2. From germline, CDR1 is MNHEY and CDR2 SVGAGI. CDR3 size: 16 residues. The ends lost 2 bases at V and 2 bases at J; junction bases unmatched: 4. Here the CDR3 reads CASSYGGLAVQETQYF. The CDR3 DNA reads TGTGCCAGCAGTTACGGGGGACTAGCGGTACAAGAGACCCAGTACTTC.

This clone was counted between two and nine times. The chain uses TRBV23-1 and TRBJ2-1, with no clear D. TRBV23-1 carries the ORF label, with uncertain function. V was shortened by 5 bases and J by 7 bases, with 15 bases between the two germline ends. This CDR3 is built from 14 residues. The CDR3: CASSSRIQNNEQFF. CDR3 DNA: TGCGCCAGCAGTAGCCGTATACAGAATAATGAGCAGTTCTTC.

V is TRBV6-1 and J is TRBJ2-7, with D possibly TRBD2 on 6 matching bases. Between the trimmed V and J ends, which lost 8 bases and 3 bases, there was a span of 20 bases. The CDR3 length is 15 residues. Germline-derived CDR1 and CDR2 are MNHNS and SASEGT. CDR3 sequence: CASLAPPREGYEQYF. The CDR3 DNA reads TGTGCCAGCCTAGCGCCACCCCGGGAAGGCTACGAGCAGTACTTC.

The chain uses TRBV9 and TRBJ2-1; 8 nucleotides align to TRBD2. Germline assignment: CDR1 SGDLS and CDR2 YYNGEE. V dropped 0 bases and J dropped 10; count of bases not matched to a gene: 6. The CDR3 extends over 14 amino acids. The CDR3 DNA sequence: TGTGCCAGCAGCGTAGGGCTAGCGGGTTGGGAGCAGTTCTTC. Translation gives CASSVGLAGWEQFF.

This clone came up a few times. This chain joins TRBV11-3 and TRBJ1-3, with D unclear. The CDR3 has 15 amino acids. V lost 5 bases, J lost 3 bases, and 14 bases lay in between. Germline values: CDR1 SGHNT, CDR2 YENEEA. CDR3 nucleotide sequence: TGTGCCAGCAGCGTCACCTCGTCTAGTGGAAACACCATATATTTT. Translation gives CASSVTSSSGNTIYF. The complete variable domain, with remaining parts taken from reference TRBV11-3 and TRBJ1-3, reads EAGVVQSPRYKIIEKKQPVAFWCNPISGHNTLYWYLQNLGQGPELLIRYENEEAVDDSQLPKDRFSAERLKGVDSTLKIQPAELGDSAVYLCASSVTSSSGNTIYFGEGSWLTVV.

The chain carries TRBV6-1 and TRBJ2-2; D is unclear. The CDR3 contains 14 residues. Between the trimmed V and J ends, which lost 6 bases and 2 bases, there was a span of 10 bases. The germline V gene encodes CDR1 MNHNS and CDR2 SASEGT. The CDR3 reads CASRLLINTGELFF. In nucleotides, the CDR3 is TGTGCCAGCAGGCTACTTATTAACACCGGGGAGCTGTTTTTT.

The chain is built from TRBV27 and TRBJ1-2, with D possibly being TRBD1 (5 bases). Trimming left V 4 bases short and J 7 bases short, with 16 bases between. Germline CDR1 MNHEY, CDR2 SMNVEV (reference sequence). This CDR3 has 14 residues. The chain's CDR3 is CASSSHRNRVGYTF. In nucleotides, the CDR3 is TGTGCCAGCAGTTCACACAGGAACCGCGTTGGCTACACCTTC.

The count of this clone is one. The chain joins TRBV27 to TRBJ2-1, with 13 bases matching TRBD2. From germline, CDR1 is MNHEY and CDR2 SMNVEV (reference sequence). With V trimmed by 4 bases and J by 4 bases, 4 bases remained unmatched. This CDR3 is built from 16 residues. CDR3 loop: CASSSETSGRYNEQFF. The CDR3, as DNA: TGTGCCAGCAGTTCCGAGACTAGCGGGAGGTACAATGAGCAGTTCTTC.